This T cell receptor beta chain was sequenced in a study of cytomegalovirus exposure and HLA in healthy donors. Whole-study context: A prior analysis found 117 million unique TCR beta sequences from 150 million to 200 million T cells.

Study-level findings and limits: The number of N-insertions in an Asian-associated ancestry cluster was reportedly below the 666-donor mean in a later analysis. In vitro experiments confirmed that three CMV-associated chains were specific for CMV antigens. A few V segments could not be told apart, such as TRBV6-2 and TRBV6-3, and were left out.

The PCR had 60 Vbeta and 13 Jbeta primers. Using immunoSEQ multiplex PCR, the repertoire was profiled, and TCRdb retains in-frame clones only, with some absent. This sample has approximately 190,000 clones, with roughly 80% found just once. To note about this clone: Its matching antigen is unknown.

This CDR3 region has 15 residues. Trimming removed 3 bases at V and 4 bases at J, with 14 bases between. CDR1 SGDLS and CDR2 YYNGEE come from the germline V gene. J is TRBJ2-1 and V is TRBV9, with D maybe TRBD1 (7 bases). This TCR derives from a man aged 45-60 years in good health and CMV-seronegative. Sequenced: PBMCs. CDR3 DNA: TGTGCCAGCAGCGGCAGGGGGGATTCGTACAATGAGCAGTTCTTC. This sequence encodes CASSGRGDSYNEQFF.